This T cell receptor (beta chain) was retrieved from a study of beta chain features in type 1 diabetes. Per germline, CDR1 MDHEN and CDR2 SYDVKM. The CDR3 totals 15 residues. V dropped 6 bases and J dropped 7; count of bases not matched to a gene: 9. Study-wide results and caveats: Small HLA sub-analyses could not settle whether HLA shapes TCRB rearrangement. Significant though moderate, a shortening of TCRB CDR3s appeared in all four CD4+ subsets of Type 1 diabetes patients. Patients showed naive, central memory and Treg TCRB repertoires that appeared more similar than those of healthy donors.

The collection from each donor was one heparinised blood draw averaging roughly 100 mL. This clone has just a few counts. Its matching antigen is unknown. Expressed TCRB transcripts were sequenced after all isolated RNA was converted to cDNA. The average read count of naive, central memory and regulatory T cell samples was some 3.5 million. TCRdb's table, derived via immunoSEQ multiplex PCR, lists solely in-frame clones and lacks some. The sample lists over 150,000 clones, just over 8% occurring once. The TCR comes from a woman under 30 with type 1 diabetes. The sample was central memory CD4+ T cells from blood. V and J are TRBV28 and TRBJ2-1; 10 bases align to TRBD1. In DNA, the CDR3 is TGTGCCAGCAGCACGGGACAGGGGACAAAGAATGAGCAGTTCTTC. Protein: CASSTGQGTKNEQFF.